This TCR beta chain was recorded in a study of early T cells in non-severe SARS-CoV-2 infection. MiXCR, run by TCRdb on the 5' RACE reads, gives a single entry per CDR3 protein. The table has about 79,000 distinct CDR3 sequences, about 13% seen once. This clonotype has a handful of counts. The sample consisted of whole blood. The TCR sequence derives from an adult who was a healthcare worker with PCR-confirmed SARS-CoV-2 infection or an uninfected control (not recorded which).

CDR3 DNA: TGTGCCAGCAGTTTAGCAGGGTTATCGTCCCACAATGAGCAGTTCTTC. Translation gives CASSLAGLSSHNEQFF. V usage is TRBV12-3 or TRBV12-4 and J usage is TRBJ2-1, with no clear D. Trimming shortened V by 0 bases and J by 5 bases, and 14 bases separated the two germline ends. The length of the CDR3 is 16 residues.